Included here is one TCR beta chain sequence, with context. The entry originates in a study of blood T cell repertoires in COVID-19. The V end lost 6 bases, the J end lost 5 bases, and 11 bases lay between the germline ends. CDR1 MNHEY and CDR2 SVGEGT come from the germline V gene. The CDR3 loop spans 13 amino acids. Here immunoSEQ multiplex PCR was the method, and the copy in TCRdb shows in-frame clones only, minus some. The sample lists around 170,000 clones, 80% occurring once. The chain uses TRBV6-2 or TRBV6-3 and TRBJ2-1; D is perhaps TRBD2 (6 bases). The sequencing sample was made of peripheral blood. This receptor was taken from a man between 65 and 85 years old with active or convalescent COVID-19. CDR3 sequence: CASSLWGDNEQFF. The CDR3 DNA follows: TGTGCCAGCAGCCTCTGGGGGGACAATGAGCAGTTCTTC.